One TCR beta chain is described in this entry. The entry originates in a study of blood T cell repertoires in COVID-19. At the level of the study: The cDNA or gDNA used as material had been derived from T cells, B-cell-depleted T cells, or PBMCs.

The length of the CDR3 is 16 residues. Trimming removed 2 bases from V and 10 bases from J; junction bases left unmatched: 7. The germline CDR1 and CDR2 sequences are LGHDT and YNNKEL (reference sequence). Enrolment of Seattle patients took place during active infection, and they were followed longitudinally. Authors' methods: Reference gene primers were amplified, and this amplification served to estimate nucleated cell counts. Clones were read by immunoSEQ multiplex PCR, and TCRdb kept only the in-frame ones, dropping some. D and trimming come from the DNA, and the V and J calls and clone size come from that table. This table holds 150,000 to 200,000 clones, approximately 80% found once.

Sequencing was performed on peripheral blood. The sequence was obtained from a man in his fifties or sixties with COVID-19, enrolled during active disease. V and J are TRBV3-1 (or the pseudogene TRBV3-2) and TRBJ1-6, with 11 bases lining up with TRBD1. This CDR3 is CASSQRDRGYGSPLHF. In DNA, the CDR3 is TGTGCCAGCAGCCAACGGGACAGGGGGTACGGATCACCCCTCCACTTT.